The 28 T cell receptor beta chains in this list originate from one sample, sequenced in a study of monozygotic twins with inflammatory bowel disease. TCRdb reprocessed the 5' RACE reads and stores each CDR3 protein as one record, lacking DNA. This sample contains over 150,000 distinct CDR3 sequences. The sequenced sample consisted of blood. These receptors were taken from a human donor with ulcerative colitis or Crohn's disease, or a healthy co-twin of an affected twin (not recorded which).

This sequence joins TRBV5-6 and TRBJ2-1; without DNA, the TCRdb call of TRBD1 cannot be checked. The CDR3 spans 13 residues. In germline, CDR1 is SGHDT, CDR2 YYEEEE. The chain's CDR3 is CASSLATQGSGFF.

This chain links TRBV6-6 with TRBJ2-5; TCRdb proposes TRBD2, but this gene call is untestable without DNA. Germline V lookup: CDR1 MNHNY, CDR2 SVGAGI (reference sequence). This CDR3 has 14 residues. CDR3 loop: CASSYSGGTETQYF.

The CDR3 reads CASSLGQGSSPLHF. The chain joins TRBV7-3 to TRBJ1-6; TCRdb designates TRBD1, a call that cannot be tested without DNA. Germline V gives CDR1 SGHTA, CDR2 FQGTGA. The CDR3 is made up of 14 amino acids.

The J gene is TRBJ2-7, the V gene TRBV5-1; the D gene TCRdb calls, TRBD2, cannot be checked with no DNA. Germline V lookup: CDR1 SGHRS, CDR2 YFSETQ. This CDR3 is built from 14 residues. Here the CDR3 reads CASSRELSPREQYF.

This chain uses TRBV5-1 with TRBJ2-7; the D call from TCRdb, TRBD1, cannot be confirmed without DNA. Germline loops: CDR1 SGHRS, CDR2 YFSETQ. CDR3 size: 16 residues. CDR3 in amino acids: CASSWETGALAAEQYF.

V usage is TRBV12-3 or TRBV12-4 and J usage is TRBJ1-3. CDR3 length: 17 amino acids. Here the CDR3 reads CASSLSSRHLSGNTIYF.

This sequence joins TRBV7-6 and TRBJ1-4. This CDR3 is built from 17 residues. The germline CDR1 and CDR2 sequences are SGHVS and FNYEAQ. CDR3 region: CASSPMTGVLTNEKLFF.

This chain uses TRBV18 with TRBJ2-7; no DNA is available, so the TRBD1 call from TCRdb remains unchecked. Looked up from germline, CDR1 is KGHSH and CDR2 is LQKENI. CDR3 length equals 14 residues. The CDR3 is CASSPRQGVYEQYF.

This chain links TRBV7-7 with TRBJ2-1; TCRdb's D call, TRBD1, is unchecked because there is no DNA. The CDR3 has 15 residues. Germline CDR1 and CDR2: SSHAT and FNYEAQ (reference sequence). The CDR3 sequence: CASSSGQGTYNEQFF.

This sequence joins TRBV18 and TRBJ2-7. Germline lookup yields CDR1 KGHSH and CDR2 LQKENI. CDR3 length: 13 amino acids. The chain's CDR3 is CASSPLSPYEQYF.

The chain employs TRBV20-1 and TRBJ1-2. The CDR3 loop spans 11 amino acids. Looked up from germline, CDR1 is DFQATT and CDR2 is SNEGSKA (reference sequence). The CDR3: CSARGGDGYTF.

The V gene is TRBV20-1, the J gene TRBJ2-1. Per the germline V gene, CDR1 is DFQATT and CDR2 is SNEGSKA (reference sequence). The CDR3 has 14 amino acids. This chain's CDR3 is CSAFSESSYNEQFF.

The chain is built from TRBV29-1 and TRBJ1-1. The germline V gene encodes CDR1 SQVTM and CDR2 ANQGSEA. The CDR3 is 13 amino acids. The CDR3 protein is CSFIRTGNTEAFF.

The V and J genes are TRBV24-1 and TRBJ2-1; the TCRdb call, TRBD1, lacks DNA for checking. Germline V gives CDR1 KGHDR, CDR2 SFDVKD. The CDR3 has 17 amino acids. This CDR3 reads CATSDPGREGLRNEQFF.

The V and J genes are TRBV7-6 and TRBJ2-1; TCRdb gives TRBD2 as the D gene, but with no DNA this cannot be confirmed. The CDR3 spans 19 residues. In germline, CDR1 is SGHVS, CDR2 FNYEAQ. The CDR3: CASSLLAGGPGSSYNEQFF.

The CDR3 loop is CASSLASGRAVNEQFF. The genes are TRBV5-1 and TRBJ2-1; as DNA is missing, the TRBD2 call by TCRdb cannot be tested. This CDR3 has 16 amino acids. Germline-derived CDR1 and CDR2 are SGHRS and YFSETQ.

The chain combines TRBV10-3 with TRBJ1-3; absent DNA, TCRdb's TRBD1 call cannot be checked. The CDR3 sequence is 15 residues long. In germline, CDR1 is ENHRY, CDR2 SYGVKD. CDR3: CAIRTTGTAGNTIYF.

CDR3 loop: CASSPPNYEQYF. This sequence joins TRBV27 and TRBJ2-7; there is no DNA to check the TCRdb D call of TRBD1. This CDR3 spans 12 amino acids. CDR1 and CDR2 from the germline V gene are MNHEY and SMNVEV (reference sequence).

The chain combines TRBV4-3 with TRBJ1-2; TCRdb selects TRBD1, and the lack of DNA leaves this call unchecked. Germline CDR1 is LGHNA and CDR2 is YSLEER. The CDR3 has 14 amino acids. The CDR3 reads CASSQDRGVRGYTF.

The J gene is TRBJ2-3, the V gene TRBV9. Germline V lookup: CDR1 SGDLS, CDR2 YYNGEE. There are 13 residues in the CDR3. Here the CDR3 reads CASSVLGSDTQYF.

This chain links TRBV6-1 with TRBJ1-2. Germline V gene data show CDR1 as MNHNS and CDR2 as SASEGT. This CDR3 is built from 14 residues. CDR3 sequence reads: CASRANGALYGYTF.

The gene calls are TRBV5-1 and TRBJ2-3; TCRdb gives TRBD1 as the D gene, but with no DNA this cannot be confirmed. CDR3 length: 15 amino acids. The germline gives CDR1 SGHRS, CDR2 YFSETQ. CDR3 residues: CASSLDWKGPDTQYF. The full variable domain, its missing parts supplied by reference TRBV5-1 and TRBJ2-3, is KAGVTQTPRYLIKTRGQQVTLSCSPISGHRSVSWYQQTPGQGLQFLFEYFSETQRNKGNFPGRFSGRQFSNSRSEMNVSTLELGDSALYLCASSLDWKGPDTQYFGPGTRLTVL.

The chain has TRBV6-2 or TRBV6-3 and TRBJ2-7; the D gene TCRdb calls, TRBD2, cannot be checked with no DNA. Per germline, CDR1 MNHEY and CDR2 SVGEGT. The CDR3 contains 14 residues. CDR3 protein: CASSYSAGPDEQYF.

This sequence joins TRBV7-3 and TRBJ1-1; the TCRdb call, TRBD1, lacks DNA for checking. From germline, CDR1 is SGHTA and CDR2 FQGTGA. The CDR3 length is 14 residues. CDR3 sequence: CASSETGTARKAFF.

The gene calls are TRBV5-1 and TRBJ1-4; TCRdb reports TRBD1, a call that lacks DNA to check it against. The CDR3 spans 13 residues. Looked up from germline, CDR1 is SGHRS and CDR2 is YFSETQ. CDR3 sequence reads: CASSRDSLEKLFF.

This chain connects TRBV10-3 to TRBJ1-1; without DNA, the TCRdb call of TRBD1 cannot be checked. This CDR3 has 15 amino acids. Germline V gives CDR1 ENHRY, CDR2 SYGVKD. The chain's CDR3 is CAVRESDRSNTEAFF.

The chain recombines TRBV29-1 with TRBJ2-7; as DNA is missing, the TRBD2 call by TCRdb cannot be tested. The length of the CDR3 is 14 residues. Germline V CDR1 and CDR2: SQVTM, ANQGSEA. CDR3 in amino acids: CSAGLAGVTYEQYF.

The genes are TRBV4-2 and TRBJ1-3. The length of the CDR3 is 19 residues. Germline V CDR1 and CDR2: LGHNA, YNFKEQ. The CDR3 here is CASSQRSVKEGVSGNTIYF.